One and the same sample provided the 26 T cell receptor beta chains below, sequenced in a study of glioma-infiltrating T cells after dendritic cell vaccination. Data came from immunoSEQ multiplex PCR; TCRdb stores just in-frame clones and leaves some out. The table has under 130,000 clones, roughly 76% seen once. Sequences were derived from blood, sampled before dendritic cell vaccination. The receptors shown here come from a human donor with glioblastoma.

This chain uses TRBV28 with TRBJ1-4, with D hard to call. V lost 4 bases and J 0 bases, leaving 12 bases between the germline ends. This CDR3 is built from 16 residues. Germline CDR1 is MDHEN and CDR2 is SYDVKM. The chain's CDR3 is CASSSHGLATNEKLFF. In nucleotides, the CDR3 is TGTGCCAGCAGTTCACATGGGCTGGCAACTAATGAAAAACTGTTTTTT.

The chain uses TRBV19 and TRBJ1-2; weak D call: TRBD1 (6 bases). Trimming removed 1 base at V and 8 bases at J, with 11 bases between. Per the germline V gene, CDR1 is LNHDA and CDR2 is SQIVND (reference sequence). This CDR3 region has 13 residues. In DNA, the CDR3 is TGTGCCAGTAGTATAGGTAACAGGGACGGCTACACCTTC. This gives the protein CASSIGNRDGYTF.

The chain recombines TRBV5-4 with TRBJ2-3; 11 bases match TRBD2. The germline gives CDR1 SGHNT, CDR2 YYREEE (reference sequence). V shed 0 bases, J shed 2 bases, and the junction held 5 bases outside the gene matches. This CDR3 spans 17 amino acids. The CDR3 protein is CASSLDSGGGNTDTQYF. The CDR3 coding sequence is TGTGCCAGCAGCTTGGATAGCGGGGGGGGGAACACAGATACGCAGTATTTT.

The chain joins TRBV2 to TRBJ2-2, with D possibly being TRBD1 (6 bases). The germline gives CDR1 SNHLY, CDR2 FYNNEI. The germline V and J ends were trimmed by 10 bases and 4 bases, with 13 bases remaining between them. The CDR3 loop spans 13 amino acids. CDR3 bases: TGTGCCACCCGCAGGGGAAGCACCGGGGAGCTGTTTTTT. Translated, it gives CATRRGSTGELFF.

This clone is categorized as medium-sized (0.01 to 0.1%). The genes are TRBV6-5 and TRBJ2-1, with a tentative D call TRBD2 (5 bases). V was cut by 5 bases and J by 4 bases, with 6 bases left in between. Germline V gene data show CDR1 as MNHEY and CDR2 as SVGAGI. The CDR3 contains 12 residues. CDR3 amino acids: CASSPGYNEQFF. CDR3 nucleotides: TGTGCCAGCAGTCCGGGATACAATGAGCAGTTCTTC.

V is TRBV6-1 and J is TRBJ2-5, with TRBD1 as a possible D gene (6 bases). Between the trimmed V and J ends, which lost 6 bases and 2 bases, there was a span of 16 bases. CDR1 and CDR2 from the germline V gene are MNHNS and SASEGT. The CDR3 runs to 15 residues. CDR3 sequence: CASSWTAISQETQYF. CDR3 DNA sequence: TGTGCCAGCAGCTGGACAGCGATTTCTCAAGAGACCCAGTACTTC.

The chain recombines TRBV7-8 with TRBJ2-7; no clear D gene. The CDR3 consists of 11 residues. The germline V and J ends were trimmed by 6 bases and 3 bases, with 6 bases remaining between them. Germline values: CDR1 SGHVS, CDR2 FQNEAQ. DNA of the CDR3: TGTGCCAGCAGTTCAAACTACGAGCAGTACTTC. This gives the protein CASSSNYEQYF.

The rearrangement uses TRBV5-1 and TRBJ1-4; TRBD1 matches 9 bases. With 4 bases clipped from V and 7 bases from J, the junction kept 8 bases outside the gene matches. The length of the CDR3 is 15 residues. The germline gives CDR1 SGHRS, CDR2 YFSETQ. The CDR3 DNA reads TGCGCCAGCAGCAAAACAGGGGGCAATGGTGAAAAACTGTTTTTT. Translating it yields CASSKTGGNGEKLFF. The full variable domain, completed using reference TRBV5-1 and TRBJ1-4, is KAGVTQTPRYLIKTRGQQVTLSCSPISGHRSVSWYQQTPGQGLQFLFEYFSETQRNKGNFPGRFSGRQFSNSRSEMNVSTLELGDSALYLCASSKTGGNGEKLFFGSGTQLSVL.

The chain recombines TRBV7-3 with TRBJ2-3; TRBD2 matches 9 bases. After removal of 5 bases from V and 4 bases from J, the junction contained 10 bases not matched to a gene. This CDR3 is built from 16 residues. Per the germline V gene, CDR1 is SGHTA and CDR2 is FQGTGA. The CDR3 here is CASSLTSGGYSDTQYF. CDR3 DNA sequence: TGTGCCAGCAGCCTTACCAGCGGGGGGTATTCAGATACGCAGTATTTT.

This sequence joins TRBV11-2 and TRBJ2-2; TRBD2 might be the D (6 bases). Germline-derived CDR1 and CDR2 are SGHAT and FQNNGV. Deletions cut 1 base from V and 4 bases from J, with 19 bases between. The CDR3 is made up of 18 amino acids. CDR3 coding DNA: TGTGCCAGCAGCTTAGCGTGGGGGATGGGACTTCGCACCGGGGAGCTGTTTTTT. Its protein is CASSLAWGMGLRTGELFF.

The chain is built from TRBV5-1 and TRBJ2-7, with D possibly matching TRBD2 (5 bases). From germline, CDR1 is SGHRS and CDR2 YFSETQ. The CDR3 has 14 amino acids. V shed 7 bases and J shed 2 bases, with 16 bases lying between them. CDR3 residues: CASATPAGAYEQYF. CDR3 in DNA: TGCGCCAGCGCAACCCCGGCCGGGGCCTACGAGCAGTACTTC.

The chain joins TRBV6-5 to TRBJ2-7, with unresolved D. Trimming took off 3 bases at V and 6 bases at J, with 12 bases between the two ends. Germline CDR1 MNHEY, CDR2 SVGAGI. This CDR3 comprises 13 residues. The CDR3 here is CASSYSSPREQYF. In DNA form, the CDR3 reads TGTGCCAGCAGTTATTCTTCCCCCCGCGAGCAGTACTTC.

The V and J genes are TRBV6-1 and TRBJ1-4; D possibly corresponds to TRBD1 (6 bases). Trimming cost V 6 bases and J 7 bases, with 15 bases left between them. There are 14 residues in the CDR3. In germline, CDR1 is MNHNS, CDR2 SASEGT. Here the CDR3 reads CASREQGLGEKLFF. The CDR3 DNA follows: TGTGCCAGCAGGGAACAGGGACTCGGTGAAAAACTGTTTTTT.

The chain links TRBV5-1 to TRBJ2-7; 12 bases fit TRBD1. V trimming: 3 bases; J trimming: 6 bases; junction bases outside the gene matches: 4. This CDR3 is built from 14 residues. Germline loops: CDR1 SGHRS, CDR2 YFSETQ. CDR3 DNA: TGCGCCAGCAGCTCGGGACAGGGGGCGGGCGAGCAGTACTTC. It translates to CASSSGQGAGEQYF.

There are a few counts of this clone. V and J are TRBV6-4 and TRBJ2-3, with 7 bases that match TRBD2. The V segment lost 0 bases and the J segment 10 bases; nucleotides outside the gene matches: 4. From germline, CDR1 is MRHNA and CDR2 SNTAGT. The CDR3 extends over 13 amino acids. This CDR3 is CASSDSGAGAQYF. Written as DNA, the CDR3 is TGTGCCAGCAGTGACTCCGGGGCGGGGGCGCAGTATTTT.

V usage is TRBV19 and J usage is TRBJ2-1, with 7 bases aligning to TRBD2. The CDR3 is 13 amino acids. Trimming at V came to 1 base and at J to 8 bases, leaving 2 bases not matched to a gene. Looked up from germline, CDR1 is LNHDA and CDR2 is SQIVND (reference sequence). CDR3 residues: CASSIVAGDEQFF. CDR3 bases: TGTGCCAGTAGTATAGTCGCGGGGGATGAGCAGTTCTTC.

The chain is built from TRBV25-1 and TRBJ1-6, with a weak D call TRBD1 (5 bases). V shed 4 bases and J shed 8 bases, with 15 bases lying between them. The germline gives CDR1 MGHDK, CDR2 SYGVNS. This CDR3 contains 15 residues. The CDR3 loop reads CASSAAGQGYSPLHF. In nucleotides, the CDR3 is TGTGCCAGCAGTGCCGCGGGGCAGGGTTATTCACCCCTCCACTTT.

The V call is TRBV5-1, the J call TRBJ1-2; TRBD1 matches at 8 bases. CDR3 length equals 16 residues. V trimming: 0 bases; J trimming: 4 bases; junction bases outside the gene matches: 8. CDR1 is SGHRS and CDR2 is YFSETQ in the germline V gene. The CDR3 DNA sequence: TGCGCCAGCAGCTTGGCCTTGGACAGGGCCTTCTATGGCTACACCTTC. Protein product: CASSLALDRAFYGYTF.

V gene TRBV10-3 combines with J gene TRBJ2-2; perhaps TRBD2 as D (5 bases). CDR1 ENHRY and CDR2 SYGVKD come from the germline V gene. V was shortened by 3 bases and J by 2 bases, with 13 bases between the two germline ends. This CDR3 region has 16 residues. The CDR3 protein is CAISDFLRGNTGELFF. CDR3 DNA sequence: TGTGCCATCAGTGATTTTTTACGGGGTAACACCGGGGAGCTGTTTTTT.

The rearrangement links TRBV9 to TRBJ1-1; unclear D gene. Trimming left V 4 bases short and J 2 bases short, with 9 bases between. The germline gives CDR1 SGDLS, CDR2 YYNGEE. The CDR3 spans 13 residues. Written as DNA, the CDR3 is TGTGCCAGCAGCACAGAACCCAACACTGAAGCTTTCTTT. It codes for CASSTEPNTEAFF.

The DNA of the CDR3 is TGCGCCAGCAGCCAAGACGACACCCACCTCGACAACTACGAGCAGTACTTC. Its translation: CASSQDDTHLDNYEQYF. The chain is built from TRBV4-1 and TRBJ2-7; D is unclear. V was trimmed by 0 bases and J by 3 bases, leaving 18 bases between them. This CDR3 spans 17 amino acids. CDR1 is MGHRA, CDR2 YSYEKL, per germline.

This sequence joins TRBV30 and TRBJ2-7, with 9 bases lining up with TRBD1. The germline V gene encodes CDR1 GTSNPN and CDR2 SVGIG (reference sequence). V lost 2 bases to trimming and J lost 9 bases; unmatched junction nucleotides: 11. This CDR3 has 14 residues. DNA for the CDR3: TGTGCCTGGAGTTACAGGGGGCGCTGGGGGGTGCAGTACTTC. Translation gives CAWSYRGRWGVQYF. Complete variable domain (other parts from reference TRBV30 and TRBJ2-7): SQTIHQWPATLVQPVGSPLSLECTVEGTSNPNLYWYRQAAGRGLQLLFYSVGIGQISSEVPQNLSASRPQDRQFILSSKKLLLSDSGFYLCAWSYRGRWGVQYFGPGTRLTVT.

The chain carries TRBV6-6 and TRBJ2-7; 11 bases agree with TRBD1. V shed 5 bases and J 3 bases; nucleotides not matched to a gene: 6. Germline CDR1 MNHNY, CDR2 SVGAGI (reference sequence). This CDR3 region has 15 residues. The CDR3 sequence: CASSDPGQGGYEQYF. In nucleotides, the CDR3 is TGTGCCAGCAGTGACCCGGGACAGGGGGGCTACGAGCAGTACTTC.

The V and J genes are TRBV9 and TRBJ1-4, with D perhaps matching TRBD1 (5 bases). Germline CDR1 SGDLS, CDR2 YYNGEE. The CDR3 is made up of 16 amino acids. V was shortened by 4 bases and J by 6 bases, with 19 bases between the two germline ends. The CDR3 here is CASSLTFGGFDEKLFF. The CDR3 nucleotides are TGTGCCAGCAGCCTAACATTCGGGGGATTTGATGAAAAACTGTTTTTT.

The chain has TRBV5-1 and TRBJ2-1; perhaps TRBD2 as D (6 bases). The CDR3 extends over 15 amino acids. Germline lookup yields CDR1 SGHRS and CDR2 YFSETQ. The V gene lost 1 base and the J gene lost 5 bases, with 13 bases spanning the gap. The CDR3 loop is CASSLLAGTDNEQFF. In nucleotides, the CDR3 is TGCGCCAGCAGCTTGTTGGCGGGGACTGACAATGAGCAGTTCTTC.

V usage is TRBV5-1 and J usage is TRBJ2-3; 7 bases align to TRBD1. The CDR3 runs to 13 residues. Germline V gives CDR1 SGHRS, CDR2 YFSETQ. J was trimmed by 13 bases and V by 4 bases; bases with no gene match: 12. The CDR3 DNA follows: TGCGCCAGCAGCCGGGACAGTGTCTATGTGGAGTATTTT. Protein sequence: CASSRDSVYVEYF.